One and the same sample provided the 4 T cell receptor beta chains below, sequenced in a study of Ad26.COV2.S vaccination and SARS-CoV-2 variants. Clones were read by immunoSEQ multiplex PCR, and TCRdb kept only the in-frame ones, dropping some. The profile shows 200,000 to 250,000 clones, roughly 90% of them singletons. Described treatment: 15 to 20 received Ad26.COV2.S at low or high dose, single or two shots; five or six received placebo; per-sample allocation not given. Samples came from day 63 after the first vaccine or placebo injection. The sequencing used peripheral blood, collected in a trial of Ad26.COV2.S vaccine versus placebo. The receptors were sampled from a person aged 18-60 years who received the Ad26.COV2.S COVID-19 vaccine or a placebo.

The chain combines TRBV6-5 with TRBJ1-1, with unresolved D. The V end was cut by 4 bases, the J end by 1 base, with 7 bases between. The CDR3 has 13 amino acids. The germline CDR1 and CDR2 sequences are MNHEY and SVGAGI. The CDR3 DNA reads as TGTGCCAGCAGTTCGTACAGGAACACTGAAGCTTTCTTT. Its protein is CASSSYRNTEAFF.

The chain combines TRBV30 with TRBJ2-7; D may match TRBD1 or TRBD2 (5 bases each). The CDR3 has 13 residues. Germline values: CDR1 GTSNPN, CDR2 SVGIG (reference sequence). V was pared by 0 bases and J by 6 bases, with 12 bases between. The chain's CDR3 is CAWSVQGAGEQYF. Written as DNA, the CDR3 is TGTGCCTGGAGTGTACAAGGGGCGGGCGAGCAGTACTTC.

The rearrangement uses TRBV28 and TRBJ1-5; perhaps TRBD1 as D (6 bases). The CDR3 extends over 18 amino acids. Germline assignment: CDR1 MDHEN and CDR2 SYDVKM. With 3 bases removed from V and 3 bases from J, the gap between germline ends came to 21 bases. CDR3 region: CASSFSLGVRGSNQPQHF. For the CDR3, the DNA is TGTGCCAGCAGTTTTAGTTTAGGCGTCAGGGGTTCCAATCAGCCCCAGCATTTT.

The sample holds a few counts of this clone. This chain links TRBV7-9 with TRBJ1-1; possible D gene TRBD1, 5 bases. The CDR3 sequence is 14 residues long. V lost 11 bases to trimming and J lost 0 bases, with 16 bases between them. CDR1 and CDR2 (germline): SEHNR, FQNEAQ (reference sequence). DNA of the CDR3: TGTGCCGCCACGGGGGACCCCATGAACACTGAAGCTTTCTTT. Translation: CAATGDPMNTEAFF.